The 5 T cell receptor beta chains below all came from one sample that was sequenced in a study of cytomegalovirus exposure and HLA in healthy donors. Primers for the PCR totalled 60 Vbeta and 13 Jbeta. Data came from immunoSEQ multiplex PCR; TCRdb stores just in-frame clones and leaves some out. This table has some 180,000 clones, 65% to 85% appearing once. Sequenced input: PBMCs. The receptors originated from a woman aged 30 to 39 in good health and CMV-seronegative.

This clone was observed a few times. Here the CDR3 reads CASSPGQSLNQPQHF. In nucleotides, the CDR3 is TGTGCCAGCAGCCCGGGACAGAGTCTCAATCAGCCCCAGCATTTT. The V call is TRBV6-1, the J call TRBJ1-5; 7 nucleotides match TRBD1. CDR1 is MNHNS and CDR2 is SASEGT in the germline V gene. After removal of 6 bases from V and 3 bases from J, the junction contained 8 bases not matched to a gene. CDR3 size: 15 residues.

The chain uses TRBV11-2 and TRBJ1-1; D is ambiguous. V lost 0 bases and J lost 1, with 9 bases in between. Germline CDR1 and CDR2: SGHAT and FQNNGV. This CDR3 is 15 amino acids long. CDR3 sequence reads: CASSLEWAPNTEAFF. The DNA of the CDR3 is TGTGCCAGCAGCTTAGAGTGGGCCCCGAACACTGAAGCTTTCTTT. The full variable domain, completed using reference TRBV11-2 and TRBJ1-1, is EAGVAQSPRYKIIEKRQSVAFWCNPISGHATLYWYQQILGQGPKLLIQFQNNGVVDDSQLPKDRFSAERLKGVDSTLKIQPAKLEDSAVYLCASSLEWAPNTEAFFGQGTRLTVV.

The table lists this clone with a few counts. V is TRBV4-1 and J is TRBJ1-5, with D uncertain. The CDR3 runs 12 residues. Trimming took off 2 bases at V and 6 bases at J, with 5 bases between the two ends. Germline assignment: CDR1 MGHRA and CDR2 YSYEKL. CDR3 loop: CASSQPGQPQHF. The CDR3 region has the DNA TGCGCCAGCAGCCAACCGGGTCAGCCCCAGCATTTT.

The chain recombines TRBV6-5 with TRBJ2-2, with D perhaps matching TRBD2 (6 bases). Trimming left V 0 bases short and J 9 bases short, with 11 bases between. CDR1 is MNHEY and CDR2 is SVGAGI in the germline V gene. CDR3 size: 14 residues. CDR3 sequence reads: CASSYSRDDRELFF. The CDR3 DNA sequence: TGTGCCAGCAGTTACTCGCGGGATGACAGGGAGCTGTTTTTT.

The chain links TRBV5-1 to TRBJ2-5; D perhaps matches TRBD1 (6 bases). Deletions cut 8 bases from V and 1 base from J, with 18 bases between. Germline V CDR1 and CDR2: SGHRS, YFSETQ. This CDR3 has 15 residues. The CDR3 loop is CASARGTPLQETQYF. As DNA, the CDR3 is TGCGCCAGTGCGAGGGGGACACCCCTCCAAGAGACCCAGTACTTC.